The clone carrying this TCR beta chain was seen repeatedly, ten times or more. The CDR3 runs to 12 residues. Looked up from germline, CDR1 is SEHNR and CDR2 is FQNEAQ (reference sequence). Trimming removed 6 bases from V and 8 bases from J, with 11 bases in between. TCRdb re-called the 5' RACE reads with MiXCR, one entry per CDR3 protein. The sample includes approximately 89,000 distinct CDR3 sequences, about 5% of them seen just once. These data originate in a study of T cells of healthy individuals. The chain recombines TRBV7-9 with TRBJ2-1; D unclear. The receptor comes from a female donor in good health. In DNA, the CDR3 is TGTGCCAGCAGGACCCCCCGCGATGAGCAGTTCTTC. It encodes CASRTPRDEQFF.